The 21 T cell receptor beta chains presented below share a single source sample, sequenced in a study of blood T cells in healthy people across ages. Together with a sample-barcoded 5' primer, a J-beta primer mix was included in a second PCR lasting about 7 to 11 cycles. TCRdb used MiXCR to reprocess the 5' RACE reads, holding one entry per CDR3 protein. This table holds 1.8 million or so distinct CDR3 sequences, roughly two fifths found once. The sequenced material came from blood. All receptors derive from a human donor in good health.

This clonotype was recorded a few times. The chain recombines TRBV15 with TRBJ2-7; D is unclear. The J call is doubtful: the DNA matches TRBJ2-5 better. CDR3 size: 11 residues. The germline V gene encodes CDR1 LNHNV and CDR2 YYDKDF (reference sequence). The CDR3 coding sequence is TGTGCCACCAGCGAACTAGAGACCCAGTACTTC. Translating gives CATSELETQYF.

The rearrangement joins TRBV29-1 to TRBJ1-2, with D tentatively TRBD1 (6 bases). Germline V gives CDR1 SQVTM, CDR2 ANQGSEA. CDR3 length: 12 amino acids. The V end lost 6 bases, the J end lost 5 bases, and 13 bases lay between the germline ends. CDR3 sequence: CSVGPTGYGYTF. The CDR3, as DNA: TGCAGCGTCGGACCGACAGGATATGGCTACACCTTC.

The chain couples TRBV12-3 or TRBV12-4 to TRBJ2-1, with D hard to call. The CDR3 spans 11 residues. The V end lost 3 bases, the J end lost 10 bases, and 7 bases lay between the germline ends. The CDR3: CASSLSEEQFF. The CDR3, as DNA: TGTGCCAGCAGTTTGTCGGAGGAGCAGTTCTTC.

The chain recombines TRBV7-9 with TRBJ2-1; D unclear. V was cut by 2 bases and J by 7 bases, with 15 bases left in between. This CDR3 has 15 amino acids. The V gene's germline CDR1 is SEHNR and CDR2 FQNEAQ (reference sequence). The CDR3 here is CASSLRTAGYNEQFF. Here the CDR3 DNA reads TGTGCCAGCAGCTTAAGAACGGCCGGGTATAATGAGCAGTTCTTC. The entire variable domain, with the rest obtained from reference TRBV7-9 and TRBJ2-1, is as follows: DTGVSQNPRHKITKRGQNVTFRCDPISEHNRLYWYRQTLGQGPEFLTYFQNEAQLEKSRLLSDRFSAERPKGSFSTLEIQRTEQGDSAMYLCASSLRTAGYNEQFFGPGTRLTVL.

J is TRBJ2-3 and V is TRBV29-1, with a weak D call TRBD1 (6 bases). V gave up 3 bases and J gave up 3 bases, with 19 bases separating them. CDR1 and CDR2 (germline): SQVTM, ANQGSEA. This CDR3 has 16 residues. CDR3 sequence reads: CSVEGAAPRSTDTQYF. The CDR3 region has the DNA TGCAGCGTTGAGGGGGCAGCCCCCCGTAGTACAGATACGCAGTATTTT.

This sequence joins TRBV5-5 and TRBJ1-5; tentatively, D is TRBD1 (6 bases). The germline V gene encodes CDR1 SGHKS and CDR2 YYEKEE (reference sequence). Trimming took off 4 bases at V and 0 bases at J, with 17 bases between the two ends. This CDR3 has 17 residues. The CDR3 region is CASSPAGGHYSNQPQHF. CDR3 bases: TGTGCCAGCAGCCCCGCCGGGGGACACTATAGCAATCAGCCCCAGCATTTT.

This chain uses TRBV3-1 with TRBJ1-6, with 7 nucleotides matching TRBD1. V shed 3 bases and J 7 bases; nucleotides not matched to a gene: 6. The CDR3 runs 15 residues. CDR1 is LGHDT, CDR2 YNNKEL, per germline (reference sequence). CDR3 coding DNA: TGTGCCAGCAGCCACATCCGGACAGGCAATTCACCCCTCCACTTT. Translated, it gives CASSHIRTGNSPLHF.

This clonotype was observed a handful of times. DNA for the CDR3: TGTGCCAGCAGTTCCCCACTAATAGCGGGGGGGTACAATGAGCAGTTCTTC. As protein: CASSSPLIAGGYNEQFF. The chain carries TRBV12-3 or TRBV12-4 and TRBJ2-1, with 11 nucleotides matching TRBD2. V shed 4 bases, J shed 4 bases, and the junction held 9 bases outside the gene matches. CDR3 length: 17 residues.

The chain has TRBV28 and TRBJ2-3; perhaps TRBD2 as D (8 bases). The germline CDR1 and CDR2 sequences are MDHEN and SYDVKM. V was clipped by 10 bases and J by 12 bases, with 17 bases between them. The CDR3 sequence is 11 residues long. The CDR3 DNA reads TGTGCCACCTACGGGGGGGACAGCCAGTATTTT. It is translated as CATYGGDSQYF.

This clonotype showed up just a few times. This chain connects TRBV20-1 to TRBJ2-2, with D possibly matching TRBD2 (6 bases). Deletions cut 4 bases from V and 5 bases from J, with 11 bases between. Germline values: CDR1 DFQATT, CDR2 SNEGSKA (reference sequence). The CDR3 is 13 amino acids. CDR3 region: CSATFSGTGELFF. The CDR3 DNA reads TGCAGTGCTACCTTCAGCGGGACCGGGGAGCTGTTTTTT.

The gene calls are TRBV10-3 and TRBJ2-1, with 11 positions matching TRBD2. The CDR3 has 16 amino acids. Germline V gene lookup returns CDR1 ENHRY and CDR2 SYGVKD. The trim removed 2 bases at V and 4 bases at J, leaving 4 bases unmatched. In nucleotides, the CDR3 is TGTGCCATCAGTGAGCCCCTAGCGGGGGGTTACAATGAGCAGTTCTTC. Amino acids: CAISEPLAGGYNEQFF.

Concerning this clonotype itself: The junction and the germline gene differ at one end; a read error may be behind it. This chain connects TRBV7-2 to TRBJ2-7; 10 bases are a match to TRBD1. Per the germline V gene, CDR1 is SGHTA and CDR2 is FQGNSA. The CDR3 contains 15 residues. For the CDR3, the DNA is TGTGCCAGCAGCGTGACAGGGGGCGTATTCAACGAGCAGGACTTC. Translated: CASSVTGGVFNEQDF.

The genes are TRBV9 and TRBJ1-2; D unclear. The CDR3 covers 14 residues. CDR1 is SGDLS and CDR2 is YYNGEE in the germline V gene. Trimming removed 1 base from V and 6 bases from J, with 13 bases in between. DNA for the CDR3: TGTGCCAGCAGCGTAACCCGGGTTGCGAATGGCTACACCTTC. Encoded protein: CASSVTRVANGYTF.

A few counts support this clonotype. The V call is TRBV28, the J call TRBJ2-3, with a tentative D call TRBD1 (6 bases). Germline V gene sequence: CDR1 MDHEN, CDR2 SYDVKM. V was shortened by 8 bases and J by 0 bases, with 15 bases between the two germline ends. The CDR3 is 15 residues long. The CDR3 region is CASSNRQESTDTQYF. CDR3 bases: TGTGCCAGCTCCAACCGACAGGAGAGCACAGATACGCAGTATTTT.

The sample holds a few counts of this clonotype. The rearrangement joins TRBV7-9 to TRBJ1-5; D possibly corresponds to TRBD1 (6 bases). In germline, CDR1 is SEHNR, CDR2 FQNEAQ (reference sequence). The CDR3 covers 20 residues. Between the trimmed V and J ends, which lost 2 bases and 0 bases, there was a span of 23 bases. This CDR3 is CASSLKLKGHAMYSNQPQHF. In DNA, the CDR3 is TGTGCCAGCAGCTTAAAGCTCAAGGGACACGCCATGTATAGCAATCAGCCCCAGCATTTT.

The CDR3 nucleotides read TGTGCCAGCAGCTTGGGAGGAGAGAAGTTTCAAAAGTACTTC. Residues: CASSLGGEKFQKYF. The chain has TRBV11-3 and TRBJ2-4; possibly TRBD2 for D (6 bases). The CDR3 length is 14 residues. CDR1 SGHNT and CDR2 YENEEA come from the germline V gene. V gave up 3 bases and J gave up 14 bases, with 20 bases separating them.

The V and J genes are TRBV30 and TRBJ2-7, with D unclear. V was trimmed by 2 bases and J by 1 base, leaving 6 bases between them. Germline CDR1 is GTSNPN and CDR2 is SVGIG (reference sequence). This CDR3 contains 12 residues. The CDR3: CAWSPPSYEQYF. In nucleotides, the CDR3 is TGTGCCTGGAGTCCGCCATCCTACGAGCAGTACTTC. Looking up the rest from reference TRBV30 and TRBJ2-7 gives the full variable domain: SQTIHQWPATLVQPVGSPLSLECTVEGTSNPNLYWYRQAAGRGLQLLFYSVGIGQISSEVPQNLSASRPQDRQFILSSKKLLLSDSGFYLCAWSPPSYEQYFGPGTRLTVT.

This chain connects TRBV20-1 to TRBJ1-5; TRBD1 is a possible D gene (6 bases). Germline V CDR1 and CDR2: DFQATT, SNEGSKA (reference sequence). There are 13 residues in the CDR3. V was cut by 6 bases and J by 5 bases, with 14 bases left in between. The CDR3 DNA reads as TGCAGTGCGAACACAGGGTTGGATCAGCCCCAGCATTTT. Amino acids: CSANTGLDQPQHF.

V usage is TRBV9 and J usage is TRBJ2-2, with 8 bases matching TRBD2. The CDR3 sequence is 15 residues long. Germline-derived CDR1 and CDR2 are SGDLS and YYNGEE. V was pared by 0 bases and J by 4 bases, with 2 bases of the junction left unmatched. CDR3 DNA: TGTGCCAGCAGCGTAGCGGGGGGGCCCACCGGGGAGCTGTTTTTT. This encodes CASSVAGGPTGELFF.

The chain uses TRBV20-1 and TRBJ1-2, with a possible D match to TRBD1 (5 bases). The CDR3 extends over 14 amino acids. Germline V lookup: CDR1 DFQATT, CDR2 SNEGSKA (reference sequence). Between the trimmed V and J ends, which lost 3 bases and 3 bases, there was a span of 14 bases. CDR3 protein: CSASRSTDHYGYTF. The CDR3 nucleotides are TGCAGTGCTAGTAGGTCGACAGACCACTATGGCTACACCTTC.

This clonotype was seen only a few times. The chain is built from TRBV3-1 and TRBJ2-1; 11 bases are a match to TRBD2. CDR1 LGHDT and CDR2 YNNKEL come from the germline V gene (reference sequence). V lost 6 bases to trimming and J lost 0 bases; unmatched junction nucleotides: 7. The CDR3 sequence is 17 residues long. The DNA of the CDR3 is TGTGCCAGCAGTAGGCTAGCGGGGGGATTCTCCTACAATGAGCAGTTCTTC. Residues: CASSRLAGGFSYNEQFF.